Given below is one T cell receptor (beta chain) in context. It has no known antigen specificity. No much larger clone exists at a distance of one base, and base qualities are not known. CDR1 GTSNPN and CDR2 SVGIG were looked up in the germline V gene (reference sequence). The CDR3 has 13 amino acids, counting the end cysteine and phenylalanine. Of the read, only the CDR3 DNA is kept; its 39 bases are in frame from base 1. V is pared back by 3 bases and J by 2 bases, with 11 bases lying between the germline termini. These data are taken from a study of blood T cell repertoires in COVID-19 (dated by TCRdb to 2019 to 2021). Looking at the study overall: Collaborator samples came from the United States, Italy and Spain and covered acute and convalescent phases of COVID-19. The dataset comprised deeply sampled blood TCRbeta repertoires from subjects exposed to, actively infected with, or recovered from COVID-19. Nearly every sample came with metadata listing a de-identified subject ID, COVID-19 status, age in years and sex. The samples were drawn from the first 160 participants of the ongoing ImmuneRACE study and from 950 to 1,500 subjects provided by 6 global collaborators. A freely available public database, intended as a resource for researchers studying the immune response to SARS-CoV-2, is where the repertoires were released. HLA class I and class II types, where available, came from metadata supplied by the sample provider rather than from assay-based typing. The material from the prospective study consisted of cDNA or gDNA derived from T cells, B-cell-depleted T cells, or PBMCs.

The study at large found these results: How much clinical and demographic metadata was included differed by source and by participant, and the metadata was provided uncurated.

One collaborating source in Seattle enrolled patients while the patients were actively infected and followed the patients over time throughout the course of disease. The collaborating institutions used their own protocols to collect whole blood in K2EDTA tubes. For TCRbeta analysis, collaborator samples were shipped as frozen whole blood, as isolated PBMCs, or as DNA extracted from either sample type. The immunoSEQ Assay, a bias-controlled multiplex PCR, was used to amplify TCRbeta CDR3 regions from genomic DNA. As for the original processing: The number of nucleated cells in each sample was estimated by amplification of reference gene primers within the assay. To quantify the absolute abundance of each unique TCRbeta CDR3 rearrangement, sequence reads were collapsed and filtered. For each sample, productive Simpson clonality was calculated as the square root of Simpson's diversity index across productive rearrangements. Not all clones reach the TCRdb copy of this immuneACCESS table, which keeps in-frame sequences only. Checked studies attribute under half of the gap to unresolved V genes and leave the rest unexplained. The DNA was the basis for D and trimming; V, J and clone size are from that table. Within this sample are hundreds of thousands of clones, with about 90% of them counted one time only. 11% of the sample lies in the top ten.

This TCR was sampled from a woman under 40 with COVID-19, enrolled during active disease. Sequenced input: peripheral blood. The chain uses TRBV30 and TRBJ2-7; TRBD2 is perhaps the D gene, given 5 matching bases. CDR3 loop: CAWSRGLPYEQYF. DNA sequence: TGTGCCTGGAGCCGGGGTTTACCCTACGAGCAGTACTTC.